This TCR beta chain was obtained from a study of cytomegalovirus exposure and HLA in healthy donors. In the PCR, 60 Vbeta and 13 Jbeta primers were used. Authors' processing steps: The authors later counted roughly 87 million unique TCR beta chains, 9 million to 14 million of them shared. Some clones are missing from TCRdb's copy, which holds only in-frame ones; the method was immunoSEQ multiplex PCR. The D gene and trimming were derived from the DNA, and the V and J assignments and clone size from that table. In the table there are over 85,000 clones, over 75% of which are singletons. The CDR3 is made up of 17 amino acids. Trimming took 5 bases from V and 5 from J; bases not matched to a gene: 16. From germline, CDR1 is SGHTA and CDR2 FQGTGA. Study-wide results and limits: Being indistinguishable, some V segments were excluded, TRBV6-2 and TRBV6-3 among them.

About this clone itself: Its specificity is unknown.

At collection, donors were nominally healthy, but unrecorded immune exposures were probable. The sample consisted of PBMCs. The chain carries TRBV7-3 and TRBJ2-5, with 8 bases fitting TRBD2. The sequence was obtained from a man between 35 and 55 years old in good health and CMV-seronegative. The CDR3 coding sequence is TGTGCCAGCAGCCCAGGTTCCATGGCGGGGGGCGGGGAGACCCAGTACTTC. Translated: CASSPGSMAGGGETQYF.